The table lists the clone carrying this T cell receptor beta chain with a count of one. What it recognizes is unknown. Germline loops: CDR1 SGHVS, CDR2 FNYEAQ. The CDR3 runs to 17 residues. V was pared by 3 bases and J by 1 base, with 4 bases of the junction left unmatched. Here immunoSEQ multiplex PCR was the method, and the copy in TCRdb shows in-frame clones only, minus some. The table lists under 200,000 clones, around 90% of them singletons, with roughly 4% in the top ten. These data are taken from a study of T cell responses to AZD1222 COVID-19 vaccine. General study points: The study found vaccine-associated CD4 TCRs spanning spike, dominant at 160-218 and 743-854. Clonal diversity was possibly underestimated, and white British individuals and females predominated among donors. Per reports, nearly half of all spike-specific TCRs target regions that are unmutated in variants.

This sequence joins TRBV7-6 and TRBJ1-5, with TRBD1 matching 12 bases. This specimen was peripheral blood, taken 28 days after the second dose of the MenACWY control vaccine. The source of this sequence is an adult who received the MenACWY meningococcal vaccine as a control. CDR3 protein: CASSLGTGGLSNQPQHF. CDR3 nucleotide sequence: TGTGCCAGCAGCTTGGGGACAGGGGGCTTGAGCAATCAGCCCCAGCATTTT.